One sample yielded the 8 T cell receptor beta chains listed below, sequenced in a study of T cell changes during pregnancy in multiple sclerosis (dated by TCRdb to the late 2010s). Library preparation used the immunoSEQ multiplex PCR assay. TCRdb limited this immuneACCESS table to in-frame rearrangements with V and J called. A share of clones is missing; checked studies link under half to unresolved V genes, and the rest is unexplained. Within this sample are 50,000 to 60,000 clones, with about nine tenths of them counted one time only. Clones ranked in the top ten supply around 0.57% of the sample. The sample in question was CD4+ T cells from peripheral blood mononuclear cells, obtained in the first trimester of pregnancy. Receptors were obtained from a female donor with multiple sclerosis, enrolled in a pregnancy study.

This clone showed up just once. This chain connects TRBV7-9 to TRBJ2-5; TRBD2 agrees at 7 bases. The CDR3 length is 15 residues. Trimming at V came to 1 base and at J to 1 base, leaving 3 bases not matched to a gene. The germline V gene encodes CDR1 SEHNR and CDR2 FQNEAQ (reference sequence). The CDR3 nucleotides read TGTGCCAGCAGCTTAGAGGCTAGCGGCCAAGAGACCCAGTACTTC. Protein: CASSLEASGQETQYF.

The chain uses TRBV19 and TRBJ2-4, with D possibly matching TRBD2 (6 bases). The ends were cut back, 6 bases at V and 11 bases at J, with 23 bases in the middle. There are 15 residues in the CDR3. Germline CDR1 LNHDA, CDR2 SQIVND (reference sequence). CDR3 coding DNA: TGTGCCAGTAGGTCGAGGCTTGGCGGGATCGGGGTTCAGTACTTC. Amino acid sequence: CASRSRLGGIGVQYF. The whole variable domain, filled in from reference TRBV19 and TRBJ2-4, reads DGGITQSPKYLFRKEGQNVTLSCEQNLNHDAMYWYRQDPGQGLRLIYYSQIVNDFQKGDIAEGYSVSREKKESFPLTVTSAQKNPTAFYLCASRSRLGGIGVQYFGAGTRLSVL.

The chain carries TRBV2 and TRBJ2-7; D gene uncertain. The ends were cut back, 8 bases at V and 3 bases at J, with 5 bases in the middle. Germline V gene sequence: CDR1 SNHLY, CDR2 FYNNEI. There are 10 residues in the CDR3. Written as DNA, the CDR3 is TGTGCCAGCCTACTCTACGAGCAGTACTTC. This translates into CASLLYEQYF.

This chain links TRBV27 with TRBJ2-7; D possibly corresponds to TRBD2 (6 bases). The CDR3 covers 15 residues. Looked up from germline, CDR1 is MNHEY and CDR2 is SMNVEV (reference sequence). V dropped 1 base and J dropped 4 bases, with 14 bases sitting between them. CDR3 amino acids: CASSLYGRGGYEQYF. For the CDR3, the DNA is TGTGCCAGCAGTTTATACGGGAGAGGTGGATACGAGCAGTACTTC.

The rearrangement uses TRBV7-2 and TRBJ2-3; D gene unclear. This CDR3 spans 15 amino acids. V lost 3 bases to trimming and J lost 0 bases, with 10 bases between them. Germline V CDR1 and CDR2: SGHTA, FQGNSA. The CDR3 reads CASSFGGSSTDTQYF. CDR3 nucleotides: TGTGCCAGCAGCTTCGGCGGTTCTAGCACAGATACGCAGTATTTT. The whole variable domain, filled in from reference TRBV7-2 and TRBJ2-3, reads GAGVSQSPSNKVTEKGKDVELRCDPISGHTALYWYRQSLGQGLEFLIYFQGNSAPDKSGLPSDRFSAERTGGSVSTLTIQRTQQEDSAVYLCASSFGGSSTDTQYFGPGTRLTVL.

The CDR3 DNA is TGTGCCAGCAGCCCGGGGACAGGGAAACTGTTTTTT. Protein product: CASSPGTGKLFF. The V and J genes are TRBV11-3 and TRBJ1-4; TRBD1 agrees at 9 bases. The trim removed 5 bases at V and 11 bases at J, leaving 3 bases unmatched. The CDR3 extends over 12 amino acids. The germline V gene has CDR1 SGHNT and CDR2 YENEEA.

This chain connects TRBV29-1 to TRBJ2-1; 9 nucleotides align to TRBD1. This CDR3 has 11 residues. V shed 0 bases and J 15 bases; nucleotides not matched to a gene: 3. The germline CDR1 and CDR2 sequences are SQVTM and ANQGSEA. The CDR3 sequence: CSVEDGQGSFF. The CDR3 region has the DNA TGCAGCGTTGAAGATGGACAGGGGTCGTTCTTC.

The chain recombines TRBV6-6 with TRBJ2-6; D may be TRBD1 (5 bases). Germline assignment: CDR1 MNHNY and CDR2 SVGAGI (reference sequence). V was shortened by 0 bases and J by 2 bases, with 5 bases between the two germline ends. The CDR3 consists of 15 residues. CDR3 protein: CASSYSGAGANVLTF. In nucleotides, the CDR3 is TGTGCCAGCAGTTACTCAGGGGCTGGGGCCAACGTCCTGACTTTC.